This passage covers 32 T cell receptor beta chains from one sample sequenced in a study of OX40 agonist ivuxolimab in advanced cancers. Sequencing was performed with immunoSEQ multiplex PCR; in TCRdb, only in-frame clones are kept and a portion is missing. Among roughly 60,000 clones listed, approximately 91% were seen once. Sequences were derived from CD4+ or CD8+ T cells sorted from blood, sampled in a trial of the OX40 agonist ivuxolimab. Receptor source: an adult with an advanced solid tumor such as melanoma, head and neck, liver or kidney cancer.

This sequence joins TRBV5-6 and TRBJ2-1; the D gene is possibly TRBD2 (7 bases). The germline V gene encodes CDR1 SGHDT and CDR2 YYEEEE. CDR3 length: 15 amino acids. Deletions cut 4 bases from V and 8 bases from J, with 19 bases between. In DNA, the CDR3 is TGTGCCAGCAGCCTGGGAGGGGGGATTTTCGATGAGCAGTTCTTC. Its protein is CASSLGGGIFDEQFF.

Remarks on this clone: The junction departs from germline at one end; a sequencing error may be responsible. The gene calls are TRBV7-7 and TRBJ2-5; D is perhaps TRBD1 or TRBD2 (7 bases each). This CDR3 comprises 15 residues. CDR1 and CDR2 from the germline V gene are SSHAT and FNYEAQ (reference sequence). This CDR3 reads CASSLTGRGTETQYF. The CDR3 DNA sequence: TGTGCTAGCAGCTTGACAGGGAGGGGGACGGAGACCCAGTACTTC.

This chain links TRBV6-6 with TRBJ1-1; possibly TRBD1 for D (6 bases). Germline-derived CDR1 and CDR2 are MNHNY and SVGAGI (reference sequence). This CDR3 contains 12 residues. The V and J ends lost 6 bases and 7 bases respectively, with 12 bases between them. The CDR3, as DNA: TGTGCCAGCAGCCAGGGCAGGGGTGAAGCTTTCTTT. Translating gives CASSQGRGEAFF.

The rearrangement uses TRBV7-2 and TRBJ1-2, with TRBD1 matching 7 bases. Trimming removed 1 base from V and 7 bases from J; junction bases left unmatched: 6. Germline assignment: CDR1 SGHTA and CDR2 FQGNSA. CDR3 length: 14 residues. The CDR3 protein is CASSLDRGESGYTF. DNA for the CDR3: TGTGCCAGCAGCTTAGACAGGGGTGAAAGTGGCTACACCTTC.

This clone was picked up one time. The rearrangement links TRBV29-1 to TRBJ2-7; 8 bases fit TRBD1. CDR3 length: 13 amino acids. Losses at the gene ends were 6 bases for V and 6 bases for J; bases not matched to a gene: 10. Germline values: CDR1 SQVTM, CDR2 ANQGSEA. The CDR3 DNA is TGCAGCGTCCGTCACAGGGGGGAAGGCGAGCAGTACTTC. This codes for CSVRHRGEGEQYF.

The chain recombines TRBV4-1 with TRBJ1-5; tentative D call: TRBD1 (5 bases). Trimming removed 4 bases from V and 3 bases from J, with 10 bases in between. Germline V CDR1 and CDR2: MGHRA, YSYEKL. The CDR3 consists of 14 residues. CDR3 bases: TGCGCCAGCAGCCGGGGCAGGGACAATCAGCCCCAGCATTTT. It translates to CASSRGRDNQPQHF.

CDR3 amino acids: CASSLATGSPYEQYF. CDR3 DNA: TGCGCCAGCAGCTTGGCGACAGGGTCCCCCTACGAGCAGTACTTC. The rearrangement joins TRBV5-1 to TRBJ2-7; 7 bases align to TRBD1. V lost 0 bases and J lost 2; bases outside the gene matches: 5. Germline V gene lookup returns CDR1 SGHRS and CDR2 YFSETQ. This CDR3 has 15 amino acids.

This clone has only one observation. The chain employs TRBV7-2 and TRBJ2-7; TRBD1 might be the D (6 bases). CDR3 length equals 14 residues. The V gene lost 5 bases and the J gene lost 5 bases, with 16 bases spanning the gap. Germline CDR1 is SGHTA and CDR2 is FQGNSA. The CDR3 protein is CASSQGPSGDEQYF. Here the CDR3 DNA reads TGTGCCAGCAGCCAGGGACCCTCAGGGGACGAGCAGTACTTC.

The count of this clone is one. This chain links TRBV29-1 with TRBJ2-1, with 11 bases identical to TRBD2. The CDR3 covers 15 residues. With V trimmed by 6 bases and J by 6 bases, 10 bases remained unmatched. The germline CDR1 and CDR2 sequences are SQVTM and ANQGSEA. Here the CDR3 reads CSVSLAGGTVNEQFF. In DNA form, the CDR3 reads TGCAGCGTCTCCTTAGCGGGAGGGACCGTCAATGAGCAGTTCTTC.

This rearrangement joins TRBV14 to TRBJ2-1, with 15 bases aligning to TRBD2. After removal of 0 bases from V and 0 bases from J, the junction contained 6 bases not matched to a gene. Germline CDR1 and CDR2: SGHDN and FVKESK. The CDR3 is 20 residues long. The CDR3 coding sequence is TGTGCCAGCAGCCAAGACCTAAGGACTAGCGGGAGGGCCTCCTACAATGAGCAGTTCTTC. Protein: CASSQDLRTSGRASYNEQFF.

The chain has TRBV11-2 and TRBJ1-2; no definite D call. Germline lookup yields CDR1 SGHAT and CDR2 FQNNGV. The CDR3 runs 12 residues. V dropped 3 bases and J dropped 2 bases, with 4 bases sitting between them. The CDR3 here is CASSFRNYGYTF. The CDR3 coding sequence is TGTGCCAGCAGCTTTAGAAACTATGGCTACACCTTC.

This CDR3 is CASSLKGNPYGYTF. In nucleotides, the CDR3 is TGTGCCAGCAGCTTAAAGGGGAATCCCTATGGCTACACCTTC. The J gene is TRBJ1-2, the V gene TRBV5-4, with D maybe TRBD1 (5 bases). The germline V gene has CDR1 SGHNT and CDR2 YYREEE (reference sequence). Deletions cut 2 bases from V and 4 bases from J, with 12 bases between. This CDR3 region has 14 residues. The whole variable domain, remainder taken from reference TRBV5-4 and TRBJ1-2, is ETGVTQSPTHLIKTRGQQVTLRCSSQSGHNTVSWYQQALGQGPQFIFQYYREEENGRGNFPPRFSGLQFPNYSSELNVNALELDDSALYLCASSLKGNPYGYTFGSGTRLTVV.

V gene TRBV28 combines with J gene TRBJ1-2; D possibly corresponds to TRBD1 (6 bases). Germline CDR1 is MDHEN and CDR2 is SYDVKM. V lost 6 bases and J lost 0, with 11 bases in between. The CDR3 is 14 residues long. The DNA of the CDR3 is TGTGCCAGCAGAACCGAGGGGGCTAACTATGGCTACACCTTC. Protein sequence: CASRTEGANYGYTF.

The chain employs TRBV6-1 and TRBJ1-1, with D tentatively TRBD1 (5 bases). Between the trimmed V and J ends, which lost 4 bases and 0 bases, there was a span of 12 bases. This CDR3 is built from 15 residues. Looked up from germline, CDR1 is MNHNS and CDR2 is SASEGT. The CDR3 DNA is TGTGCCAGCAGTGCCCAAGACAGCTTGAACACTGAAGCTTTCTTT. Translating gives CASSAQDSLNTEAFF.

V and J are TRBV4-2 and TRBJ1-5, with D possibly being TRBD1 (6 bases). Germline CDR1 reads LGHNA; CDR2 reads YNFKEQ. V was shortened by 0 bases and J by 6 bases, with 12 bases between the two germline ends. The length of the CDR3 is 15 residues. The CDR3 here is CASSQDLIGGQPQHF. The CDR3 DNA follows: TGTGCCAGCAGCCAAGATCTGATAGGGGGTCAGCCCCAGCATTTT.

The chain joins TRBV10-2 to TRBJ2-1; D remains unclear. This CDR3 is built from 16 residues. Germline CDR1 reads WSHSY; CDR2 reads SAAADI. V lost 2 bases, J lost 1 base, and 12 bases lay in between. The CDR3 here is CASSEGSGGSYNEQFF. In nucleotides, the CDR3 is TGCGCCAGCAGTGAGGGCAGTGGCGGTTCCTACAATGAGCAGTTCTTC.

This clone occurred a few times. The rearrangement links TRBV30 to TRBJ1-4; D is unresolved. V lost 4 bases to trimming and J lost 8 bases, with 11 bases between them. The germline CDR1 and CDR2 sequences are GTSNPN and SVGIG (reference sequence). The CDR3 totals 12 residues. The CDR3 protein is CAWTPRGEKLFF. DNA of the CDR3: TGTGCCTGGACTCCACGCGGGGAAAAACTGTTTTTT. Based on the CDR3 plus reference TRBV30 and TRBJ1-4, the full variable domain is SQTIHQWPATLVQPVGSPLSLECTVEGTSNPNLYWYRQAAGRGLQLLFYSVGIGQISSEVPQNLSASRPQDRQFILSSKKLLLSDSGFYLCAWTPRGEKLFFGSGTQLSVL.

The J gene is TRBJ1-1, the V gene TRBV19, with D hard to call. The CDR3 is made up of 13 amino acids. Per germline, CDR1 LNHDA and CDR2 SQIVND (reference sequence). With 4 bases removed from V and 2 bases from J, the gap between germline ends came to 8 bases. CDR3 DNA sequence: TGTGCCAGTAGTAGAACAGTCAACACTGAAGCTTTCTTT. It is translated as CASSRTVNTEAFF.

The genes are TRBV30 and TRBJ1-2, with 10 bases fitting TRBD1. The junction had 6 bases not matched to a gene; V was cut back by 3 bases and J by 5 bases. The CDR3 is 14 amino acids. The germline V gene has CDR1 GTSNPN and CDR2 SVGIG (reference sequence). DNA for the CDR3: TGTGCCTGGAGACCTCCGGGACAGGGGTATGGCTACACCTTC. The encoded protein is CAWRPPGQGYGYTF.

The CDR3 coding sequence is TGTGCCAGCAGCCGGACAGTCAATCAGCCCCAGCATTTT. This gives the protein CASSRTVNQPQHF. This chain joins TRBV7-2 and TRBJ1-5; D perhaps matches TRBD1 (6 bases). V was shortened by 5 bases and J by 3 bases, with 8 bases between the two germline ends. The CDR3 extends over 13 amino acids. Germline CDR1 SGHTA, CDR2 FQGNSA.

The CDR3 DNA reads as TGCGCCAGCAGCTTGGCCAGCGAGCAGTACTTC. It is translated as CASSLASEQYF. The V and J genes are TRBV5-1 and TRBJ2-7; D is unclear. The CDR3 runs 11 residues. V lost 0 bases and J 6 bases, leaving 4 bases between the germline ends. The V gene's germline CDR1 is SGHRS and CDR2 YFSETQ. The full variable domain, completed using reference TRBV5-1 and TRBJ2-7, is KAGVTQTPRYLIKTRGQQVTLSCSPISGHRSVSWYQQTPGQGLQFLFEYFSETQRNKGNFPGRFSGRQFSNSRSEMNVSTLELGDSALYLCASSLASEQYFGPGTRLTVT.

The V and J genes are TRBV19 and TRBJ2-1; D is ambiguous. Between the trimmed V and J ends, which lost 1 base and 7 bases, there was a span of 14 bases. There are 15 residues in the CDR3. Germline CDR1 LNHDA, CDR2 SQIVND (reference sequence). CDR3 bases: TGTGCCAGTAGTATAGTAGGAACCCGTGAGAATGAGCAGTTCTTC. Protein: CASSIVGTRENEQFF. The whole variable domain, remainder taken from reference TRBV19 and TRBJ2-1, is DGGITQSPKYLFRKEGQNVTLSCEQNLNHDAMYWYRQDPGQGLRLIYYSQIVNDFQKGDIAEGYSVSREKKESFPLTVTSAQKNPTAFYLCASSIVGTRENEQFFGPGTRLTVL.

This chain links TRBV7-9 with TRBJ1-3; 11 nucleotides agree with TRBD1. The junction had 3 bases not matched to a gene; V was cut back by 5 bases and J by 0 bases. The CDR3 covers 16 residues. Germline values: CDR1 SEHNR, CDR2 FQNEAQ (reference sequence). The CDR3 is CASSQGQGDSGNTIYF. DNA for the CDR3: TGTGCCAGCAGCCAGGGACAGGGGGACTCTGGAAACACCATATATTTT.

This clone was recorded only once. The gene calls are TRBV6-5 and TRBJ1-1, with unresolved D. This CDR3 contains 9 residues. Trimming left V 4 bases short and J 11 bases short, with 5 bases between. Germline V CDR1 and CDR2: MNHEY, SVGAGI. The chain's CDR3 is CASSSAAFF. The CDR3 DNA reads TGTGCCAGCAGTTCCGCGGCTTTCTTT.

J is TRBJ2-7 and V is TRBV5-6, with a tentative D call TRBD1 (6 bases). The CDR3 is 16 amino acids. CDR1 SGHDT and CDR2 YYEEEE come from the germline V gene. V lost 3 bases to trimming and J lost 2 bases, with 18 bases between them. In DNA, the CDR3 is TGTGCCAGCAGCTCCACGGAGACAGGTTGGACCTACGAGCAGTACTTC. Its protein is CASSSTETGWTYEQYF.

This chain uses TRBV6-1 with TRBJ1-1; 7 nucleotides match TRBD1. V shed 7 bases, J shed 5 bases, and the junction held 7 bases outside the gene matches. This CDR3 comprises 13 residues. Germline CDR1 and CDR2: MNHNS and SASEGT. The CDR3 spells CASNRQGWTEAFF. In nucleotides, the CDR3 is TGTGCCAGCAACCGACAGGGATGGACTGAAGCTTTCTTT.

V is TRBV5-1 and J is TRBJ2-2; 7 nucleotides agree with TRBD1. The trim removed 1 base at V and 4 bases at J, leaving 4 bases unmatched. Germline V gene lookup returns CDR1 SGHRS and CDR2 YFSETQ. CDR3 size: 15 residues. The CDR3 protein is CASSLLDRATGELFF. Written as DNA, the CDR3 is TGCGCCAGCAGCTTGCTTGACAGGGCCACCGGGGAGCTGTTTTTT.

This clone was seen only a few times. The chain joins TRBV5-1 to TRBJ2-3; weak D call: TRBD2 (6 bases). Germline V gene lookup returns CDR1 SGHRS and CDR2 YFSETQ. V dropped 1 base and J dropped 8 bases, with 20 bases sitting between them. CDR3 length: 16 amino acids. The CDR3 DNA reads TGCGCCAGCAGCTTGAAACTAGCTAGAGCTCCCGGTACGCAGTATTTT. Translated, it gives CASSLKLARAPGTQYF.

The chain recombines TRBV6-1 with TRBJ2-7, with unresolved D. V was clipped by 9 bases and J by 1 base, with 7 bases between them. Germline loops: CDR1 MNHNS, CDR2 SASEGT. The CDR3 is made up of 11 amino acids. The CDR3 DNA follows: TGTGCCAGTACAGATTCCTACGAGCAGTACTTC. Translated, it gives CASTDSYEQYF.

V gene TRBV11-2 combines with J gene TRBJ1-4; 9 positions match TRBD1. The junction had 4 bases not matched to a gene; V was cut back by 6 bases and J by 5 bases. The CDR3 extends over 14 amino acids. Germline lookup yields CDR1 SGHAT and CDR2 FQNNGV. The CDR3 loop reads CASSRGQGNEKLFF. The DNA for the CDR3 is TGTGCCAGCAGTCGTGGACAGGGGAATGAAAAACTGTTTTTT.

The V and J genes are TRBV5-8 and TRBJ2-2; TRBD1 matches 10 bases. The CDR3 runs 15 residues. Germline V CDR1 and CDR2: SGHTS, YDEGEE. The J segment lost 6 bases and the V segment lost 3 bases, leaving 5 bases of the junction unmatched. This CDR3 reads CASSSGQGTPGELFF. Written as DNA, the CDR3 is TGTGCCAGCAGCTCGGGACAGGGGACTCCCGGGGAGCTGTTTTTT.

This clone has just one count. This chain uses TRBV6-4 with TRBJ2-1, with 12 bases that match TRBD2. This CDR3 is 15 amino acids long. Germline V gives CDR1 MRHNA, CDR2 SNTAGT. With 5 bases clipped from V and 4 bases from J, the junction kept 3 bases outside the gene matches. The CDR3 is CASSQLAGGYNEQFF. CDR3 sequence (DNA): TGTGCCAGCAGTCAACTAGCGGGGGGTTACAATGAGCAGTTCTTC.